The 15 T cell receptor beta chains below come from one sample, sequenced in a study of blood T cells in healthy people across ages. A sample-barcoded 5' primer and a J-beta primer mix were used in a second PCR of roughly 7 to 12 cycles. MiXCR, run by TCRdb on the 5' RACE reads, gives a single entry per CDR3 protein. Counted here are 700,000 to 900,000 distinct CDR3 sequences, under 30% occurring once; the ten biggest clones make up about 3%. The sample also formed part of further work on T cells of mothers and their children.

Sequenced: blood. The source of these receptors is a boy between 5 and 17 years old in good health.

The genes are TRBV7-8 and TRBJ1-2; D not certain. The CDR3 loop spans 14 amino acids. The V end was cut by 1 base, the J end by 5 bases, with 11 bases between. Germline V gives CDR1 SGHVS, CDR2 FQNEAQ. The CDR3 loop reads CASSLGAGSYGYTF. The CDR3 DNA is TGTGCCAGCAGCTTAGGTGCCGGTTCATATGGCTACACCTTC.

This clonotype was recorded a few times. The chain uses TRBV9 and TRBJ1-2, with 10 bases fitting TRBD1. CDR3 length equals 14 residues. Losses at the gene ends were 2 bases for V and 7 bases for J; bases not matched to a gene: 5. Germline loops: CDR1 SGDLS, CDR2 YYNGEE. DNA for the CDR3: TGTGCCAGCAGCGTTGGGACAGGGGTCGTTGGCTACACCTTC. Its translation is CASSVGTGVVGYTF.

The DNA of the CDR3 is TGCGCCAGCAGCGTGGGGACAGCCACCCTGGGGAAGTACAATGAGCAGTTCTTC. This sequence encodes CASSVGTATLGKYNEQFF. This sequence joins TRBV10-1 and TRBJ2-1; 7 positions match TRBD1. J lost 4 bases, V lost 6 bases, and 18 bases had no gene match. Looked up from germline, CDR1 is WNHNN and CDR2 is SYGVQD (reference sequence). The CDR3 has 18 amino acids.

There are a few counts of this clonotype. The CDR3 loop is CASSPIGGQGLYNEQFF. CDR3 in DNA: TGTGCCAGCTCACCAATAGGTGGCCAGGGCCTATACAATGAGCAGTTCTTC. The V and J genes are TRBV18 and TRBJ2-1; D perhaps matches TRBD1 (5 bases). V lost 2 bases and J lost 4, with 18 bases in between. The CDR3 has 17 amino acids. Germline values: CDR1 KGHSH, CDR2 LQKENI.

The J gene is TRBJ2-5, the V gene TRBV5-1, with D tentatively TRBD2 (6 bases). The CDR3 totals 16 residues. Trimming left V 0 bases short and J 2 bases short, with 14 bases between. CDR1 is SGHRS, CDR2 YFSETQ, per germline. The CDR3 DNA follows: TGCGCCAGCAGCTTGGACGCGGGGTTGGGGCAAGAGACCCAGTACTTC. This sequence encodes CASSLDAGLGQETQYF.

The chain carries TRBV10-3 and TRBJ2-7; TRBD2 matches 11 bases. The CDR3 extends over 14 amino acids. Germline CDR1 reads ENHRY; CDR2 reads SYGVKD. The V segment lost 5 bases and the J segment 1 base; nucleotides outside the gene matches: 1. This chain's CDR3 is CAISLAGGSYEQYF. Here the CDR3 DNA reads TGTGCCATCAGTCTAGCGGGGGGTTCCTACGAGCAGTACTTC.

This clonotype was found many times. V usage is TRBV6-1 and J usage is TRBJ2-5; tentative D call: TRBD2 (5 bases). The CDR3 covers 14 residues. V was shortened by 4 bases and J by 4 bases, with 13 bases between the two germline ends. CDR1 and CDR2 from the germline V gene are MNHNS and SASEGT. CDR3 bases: TGTGCCAGCAGTGGTCTAGCCGGAGGAGAGACCCAGTACTTC. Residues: CASSGLAGGETQYF.

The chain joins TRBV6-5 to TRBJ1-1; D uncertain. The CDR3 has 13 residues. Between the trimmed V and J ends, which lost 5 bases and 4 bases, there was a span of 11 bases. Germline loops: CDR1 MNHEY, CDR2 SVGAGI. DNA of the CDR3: TGTGCCAGCAGTCGCCGTGGTGGCACTGAAGCTTTCTTT. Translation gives CASSRRGGTEAFF.

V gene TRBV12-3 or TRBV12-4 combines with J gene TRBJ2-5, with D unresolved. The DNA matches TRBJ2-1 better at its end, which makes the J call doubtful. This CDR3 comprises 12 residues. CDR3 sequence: CASSLAGLEQFF. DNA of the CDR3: TGTGCCAGCAGTTTAGCCGGGTTGGAGCAGTTCTTC.

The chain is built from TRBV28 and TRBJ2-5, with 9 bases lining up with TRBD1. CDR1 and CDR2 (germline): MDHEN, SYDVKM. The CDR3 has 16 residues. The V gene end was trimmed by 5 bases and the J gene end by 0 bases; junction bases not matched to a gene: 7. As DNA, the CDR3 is TGTGCCAGCAGTCCAGGGACAGGGATGTACCAAGAGACCCAGTACTTC. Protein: CASSPGTGMYQETQYF.

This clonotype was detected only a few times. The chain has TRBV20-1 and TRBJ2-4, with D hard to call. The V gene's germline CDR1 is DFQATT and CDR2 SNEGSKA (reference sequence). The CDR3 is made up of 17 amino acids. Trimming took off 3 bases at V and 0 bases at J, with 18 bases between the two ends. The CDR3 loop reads CSARDLTLPLAKNIQYF. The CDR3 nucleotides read TGCAGTGCTAGGGATTTGACCTTACCCTTAGCCAAAAACATTCAGTACTTC.

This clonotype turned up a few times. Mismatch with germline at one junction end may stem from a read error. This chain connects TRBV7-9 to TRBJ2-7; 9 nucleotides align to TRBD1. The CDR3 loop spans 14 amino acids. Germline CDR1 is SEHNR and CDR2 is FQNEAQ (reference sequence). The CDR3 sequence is CASSLVQGAYGQYF. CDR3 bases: TGTGCCAGCAGCTTAGTACAGGGGGCCTACGGGCAGTACTTC.

Here the CDR3 reads CASSQDRRNTEAFF. The CDR3 nucleotides read TGTGCCAGCAGCCAAGATCGGCGGAACACTGAAGCTTTCTTT. The genes are TRBV4-2 and TRBJ1-1; no definite D call. The germline V gene has CDR1 LGHNA and CDR2 YNFKEQ. The V gene lost 0 bases and the J gene lost 1 base, with 6 bases spanning the gap. The CDR3 extends over 14 amino acids.

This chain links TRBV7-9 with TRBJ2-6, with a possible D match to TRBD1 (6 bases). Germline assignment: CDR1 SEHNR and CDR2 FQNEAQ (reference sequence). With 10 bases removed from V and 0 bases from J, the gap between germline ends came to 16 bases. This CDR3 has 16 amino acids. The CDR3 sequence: CAIPGQALSGANVLTF. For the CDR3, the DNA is TGTGCCATCCCGGGACAAGCCCTCTCTGGGGCCAACGTCCTGACTTTC. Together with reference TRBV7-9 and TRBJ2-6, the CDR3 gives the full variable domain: DTGVSQNPRHKITKRGQNVTFRCDPISEHNRLYWYRQTLGQGPEFLTYFQNEAQLEKSRLLSDRFSAERPKGSFSTLEIQRTEQGDSAMYLCAIPGQALSGANVLTFGAGSRLTVL.

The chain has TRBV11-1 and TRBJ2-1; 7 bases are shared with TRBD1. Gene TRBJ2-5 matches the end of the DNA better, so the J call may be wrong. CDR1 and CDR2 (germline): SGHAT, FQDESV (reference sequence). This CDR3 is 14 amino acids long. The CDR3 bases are TGTGCCAGCAGCTTACTGACAGGGCAAGAGACCCAGTACTTC. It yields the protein CASSLLTGQETQYF.